The 30 T cell receptor beta chains below come from one sample, sequenced in a study of blood T cell repertoires in COVID-19. Sequenced by immunoSEQ multiplex PCR; TCRdb stores in-frame clones only, minus some. The sample contains 65,000 to 90,000 clones, about 80% of which appear only once. The sample consisted of peripheral blood. These receptors were collected from a man aged 60 to 69 with active or convalescent COVID-19.

This clone appeared a single time. The gene calls are TRBV30 and TRBJ2-7, with 8 nucleotides matching TRBD2. V lost 4 bases, J lost 3 bases, and 5 bases stayed unmatched. The CDR3 extends over 13 amino acids. Germline V gene lookup returns CDR1 GTSNPN and CDR2 SVGIG (reference sequence). This CDR3 is CAWIRRGDYEQYF. CDR3 DNA: TGTGCCTGGATTCGGCGGGGGGACTACGAGCAGTACTTC.

The V and J genes are TRBV4-3 and TRBJ1-2, with 10 bases identical to TRBD1. Per germline, CDR1 LGHNA and CDR2 YSLEER. This CDR3 is 17 amino acids long. V lost 2 bases and J lost 4; bases outside the gene matches: 10. The CDR3 DNA reads as TGCGCCAGCAGCCAAATTACCGGGACAGGGGACGGCTATGGCTACACCTTC. It codes for CASSQITGTGDGYGYTF.

This chain joins TRBV19 and TRBJ2-7; 8 bases are shared with TRBD2. CDR3 length equals 14 residues. Germline trimming cut 7 bases from V and 3 bases from J; bases unmatched to any gene: 8. Germline CDR1 is LNHDA and CDR2 is SQIVND (reference sequence). DNA for the CDR3: TGTGCCAGTAATTACGGGGGGGCCTGCTACGAGCAGTACTTC. Amino acids: CASNYGGACYEQYF.

This rearrangement joins TRBV7-6 to TRBJ2-3; D possibly corresponds to TRBD1 (5 bases). With 1 base removed from V and 4 bases from J, the gap between germline ends came to 9 bases. The CDR3 is made up of 14 amino acids. Germline CDR1 and CDR2: SGHVS and FNYEAQ. The CDR3 coding sequence is TGTGCCAGCAGCTTAGGCAGGGTCGCAGATACGCAGTATTTT. This sequence encodes CASSLGRVADTQYF. The full variable domain, with the rest looked up from reference TRBV7-6 and TRBJ2-3, is GAGVSQSPRYKVTKRGQDVALRCDPISGHVSLYWYRQALGQGPEFLTYFNYEAQQDKSGLPNDRFSAERPEGSISTLTIQRTEQRDSAMYRCASSLGRVADTQYFGPGTRLTVL.

The V call is TRBV9, the J call TRBJ2-3; TRBD2 aligns across 8 bases. The CDR3 length is 16 residues. V lost 3 bases, J lost 4 bases, and 10 bases stayed unmatched. Germline assignment: CDR1 SGDLS and CDR2 YYNGEE. The CDR3 reads CASSARVAGFADTQYF. The CDR3 coding sequence is TGTGCCAGCAGCGCAAGGGTAGCGGGGTTTGCAGATACGCAGTATTTT.

The V gene is TRBV29-1, the J gene TRBJ1-3, with D unclear. The V end lost 0 bases, the J end lost 3 bases, and 3 bases lay between the germline ends. The length of the CDR3 is 12 residues. Germline CDR1 reads SQVTM; CDR2 reads ANQGSEA. The CDR3 DNA is TGCAGCGTTGAAGATTATGGAAACACCATATATTTT. Encoded protein: CSVEDYGNTIYF.

The chain is built from TRBV5-1 and TRBJ2-3; 9 positions agree with TRBD2. CDR1 is SGHRS, CDR2 YFSETQ, per germline. CDR3 length: 16 residues. J lost 0 bases, V lost 1 base, and 3 bases had no gene match. CDR3 in DNA: TGCGCCAGCAGCTTGACTAGCGGGTCTAGCACAGATACGCAGTATTTT. Translation: CASSLTSGSSTDTQYF.

The chain employs TRBV6-5 and TRBJ1-2; D is unresolved. V dropped 6 bases and J dropped 8 bases, with 13 bases sitting between them. This CDR3 comprises 12 residues. The germline CDR1 and CDR2 sequences are MNHEY and SVGAGI. For the CDR3, the DNA is TGTGCCAGCAGCGTGGGAGGTGGCGGCTACACCTTC. Translating it yields CASSVGGGGYTF.

The genes are TRBV5-1 and TRBJ2-2, with TRBD1 matching over 7 bases. The CDR3 extends over 13 amino acids. Losses at the gene ends were 4 bases for V and 7 bases for J; bases not matched to a gene: 4. Germline loops: CDR1 SGHRS, CDR2 YFSETQ. In DNA, the CDR3 is TGCGCCAGCAGCATACAGGGGCACGGGGAGCTGTTTTTT. It specifies CASSIQGHGELFF. Supplemented by reference TRBV5-1 and TRBJ2-2, the full variable domain reads KAGVTQTPRYLIKTRGQQVTLSCSPISGHRSVSWYQQTPGQGLQFLFEYFSETQRNKGNFPGRFSGRQFSNSRSEMNVSTLELGDSALYLCASSIQGHGELFFGEGSRLTVL.

The genes are TRBV21-1 and TRBJ2-4; the table names TRBD1, a call not compared with the DNA. TRBV21-1 has pseudogene status. The CDR3 runs to 16 residues. Here the CDR3 DNA reads TGTGCCAGCAGCCCGCACACAAGGGGGGCCAAAAACATTCAGTACTTC. Protein: CASSPHTRGAKNIQYF.

The V call is TRBV6-5, the J call TRBJ2-1; a possible D gene is TRBD2 (7 bases). Germline CDR1 is MNHEY and CDR2 is SVGAGI. This CDR3 contains 15 residues. V was cut by 2 bases and J by 11 bases, with 19 bases left in between. CDR3 in DNA: TGTGCCAGCAGTTACGGGGCGGGGGCTAAAACGAAGCAGTTCTTC. Translating gives CASSYGAGAKTKQFF.

The chain has TRBV12-3 or TRBV12-4 and TRBJ2-1; TRBD2 is a possible D gene (6 bases). This CDR3 is built from 12 residues. The V gene lost 4 bases and the J gene lost 12 bases, with 13 bases spanning the gap. DNA for the CDR3: TGTGCCAGCAGTTCCGGGACCGGGGGGCAGTTCTTC. This sequence encodes CASSSGTGGQFF.

The chain uses TRBV5-1 and TRBJ2-5; D remains ambiguous. The ends were cut back, 2 bases at V and 3 bases at J, with 20 bases in the middle. Per the germline V gene, CDR1 is SGHRS and CDR2 is YFSETQ. This CDR3 is 17 amino acids long. CDR3 in amino acids: CASSFRVVAVNEETQYF. The CDR3 region has the DNA TGCGCCAGCAGCTTTCGGGTGGTAGCCGTTAATGAAGAGACCCAGTACTTC.

The chain combines TRBV19 with TRBJ1-5; D not certain. The V gene's germline CDR1 is LNHDA and CDR2 SQIVND (reference sequence). V was clipped by 10 bases and J by 0 bases, with 7 bases between them. The CDR3 length is 12 residues. CDR3 protein: CATQRSNQPQHF. CDR3 in DNA: TGTGCCACCCAGCGTAGCAATCAGCCCCAGCATTTT.

This CDR3 reads CASSPLAGVKSTDTQYF. The CDR3, as DNA: TGTGCCAGCTCACCACTAGCGGGGGTCAAGAGCACAGATACGCAGTATTTT. This sequence joins TRBV18 and TRBJ2-3; 9 bases line up with TRBD2. Germline V CDR1 and CDR2: KGHSH, LQKENI. The CDR3 spans 17 residues. After removal of 1 base from V and 0 bases from J, the junction contained 5 bases not matched to a gene. Complete variable domain (other parts from reference TRBV18 and TRBJ2-3): NAGVMQNPRHLVRRRGQEARLRCSPMKGHSHVYWYRQLPEEGLKFMVYLQKENIIDESGMPKERFSAEFPKEGPSILRIQQVVRGDSAAYFCASSPLAGVKSTDTQYFGPGTRLTVL.

The chain has TRBV7-3 and TRBJ1-1; no clear D gene. V was cut by 5 bases and J by 2 bases, with 12 bases left in between. CDR3 length: 14 residues. CDR1 is SGHTA, CDR2 FQGTGA, per germline. CDR3 in DNA: TGTGCCAGCAGCCCCCAGGCGGGAAACACTGAAGCTTTCTTT. As protein: CASSPQAGNTEAFF.

This clone appeared once. The rearrangement joins TRBV6-5 to TRBJ1-6; D not resolved. CDR1 and CDR2 (germline): MNHEY, SVGAGI. Trimming took off 0 bases at V and 10 bases at J, with 16 bases between the two ends. This CDR3 spans 16 amino acids. The CDR3 bases are TGTGCCAGCAGTTACTCAGTATCACGGGGAGGATCACCCCTCCACTTT. This encodes CASSYSVSRGGSPLHF.

This sequence joins TRBV2 and TRBJ2-3, with a possible D match to TRBD2 (5 bases). The germline V and J ends were trimmed by 8 bases and 0 bases, with 9 bases remaining between them. From germline, CDR1 is SNHLY and CDR2 FYNNEI. The CDR3 has 13 amino acids. Here the CDR3 reads CASPRLSTDTQYF. The CDR3 DNA follows: TGTGCCAGCCCCAGACTAAGCACAGATACGCAGTATTTT.

J is TRBJ2-3 and V is TRBV19, with 9 bases that match TRBD1. From germline, CDR1 is LNHDA and CDR2 SQIVND (reference sequence). The V gene end was trimmed by 5 bases and the J gene end by 4 bases; junction bases not matched to a gene: 4. The CDR3 runs 14 residues. CDR3 in DNA: TGTGCCAGTAGTGCGGGACAGGGTCCAGATACGCAGTATTTT. Translating gives CASSAGQGPDTQYF. The whole variable domain, filled in from reference TRBV19 and TRBJ2-3, reads DGGITQSPKYLFRKEGQNVTLSCEQNLNHDAMYWYRQDPGQGLRLIYYSQIVNDFQKGDIAEGYSVSREKKESFPLTVTSAQKNPTAFYLCASSAGQGPDTQYFGPGTRLTVL.

V usage is TRBV9 and J usage is TRBJ2-7; the D is unclear. Germline CDR1 is SGDLS and CDR2 is YYNGEE. V dropped 0 bases and J dropped 6 bases, with 13 bases sitting between them. CDR3 length equals 14 residues. The CDR3 nucleotides are TGTGCCAGCAGCGTAGCTCCCGTCCCCTTCGAGCAGTACTTC. Its translation is CASSVAPVPFEQYF.

This chain uses TRBV12-5 with TRBJ2-1, with 8 positions matching TRBD2. The junction had 2 bases not matched to a gene; V was cut back by 3 bases and J by 4 bases. The CDR3 runs 14 residues. Germline V lookup: CDR1 LGHNT, CDR2 FRNRAP. CDR3 sequence reads: CASGFAGGYNEQFF. In DNA, the CDR3 is TGTGCTAGTGGTTTCGCGGGGGGTTACAATGAGCAGTTCTTC.

This rearrangement joins TRBV3-1 (or the pseudogene TRBV3-2) to TRBJ1-1; D is ambiguous. The CDR3 loop spans 13 amino acids. CDR1 and CDR2 (germline): LGHDT, YNNKEL (reference sequence). Trimming left V 3 bases short and J 5 bases short, with 10 bases between. The CDR3 nucleotides read TGTGCCAGCAGCCAGGCAGGTTCTACTGAAGCTTTCTTT. Amino acid sequence: CASSQAGSTEAFF.

V is TRBV6-4 and J is TRBJ1-2; TRBD1 is a possible D gene (6 bases). Trimming cost V 2 bases and J 8 bases, with 12 bases left between them. In germline, CDR1 is MRHNA, CDR2 SNTAGT. This CDR3 has 13 amino acids. CDR3 sequence (DNA): TGTGCCAGCAGTGACGAAACAGGGCTCGGCTACACCTTC. Amino acid sequence: CASSDETGLGYTF.

The rearrangement uses TRBV6-5 and TRBJ2-2, with D tentatively TRBD2 (7 bases). The V end was cut by 10 bases, the J end by 6 bases, with 18 bases between. This CDR3 comprises 14 residues. Germline V gives CDR1 MNHEY, CDR2 SVGAGI. The CDR3 spells CATNFEGGAGELFF. In DNA, the CDR3 is TGTGCCACCAATTTCGAGGGGGGGGCCGGGGAGCTGTTTTTT.

The chain carries TRBV2 and TRBJ1-2; D unresolved. The CDR3 has 13 residues. The germline V gene has CDR1 SNHLY and CDR2 FYNNEI. The ends were cut back, 7 bases at V and 8 bases at J, with 17 bases in the middle. The CDR3 sequence: CASNIERLGGYTF. CDR3 nucleotides: TGTGCCAGCAATATTGAACGTCTCGGGGGCTACACCTTC. Drawing the rest from reference TRBV2 and TRBJ1-2, the complete variable domain is EPEVTQTPSHQVTQMGQEVILRCVPISNHLYFYWYRQILGQKVEFLVSFYNNEISEKSEIFDDQFSVERPDGSNFTLKIRSTKLEDSAMYFCASNIERLGGYTFGSGTRLTVV.

DNA for the CDR3: TGTGCCAGCAGCTCCATAGCCCAGGGATCCGGGGAGCTGTTTTTT. Protein product: CASSSIAQGSGELFF. V is TRBV7-3 and J is TRBJ2-2; D possibly corresponds to TRBD1 (5 bases). The CDR3 has 15 residues. Trimming stripped 4 bases from V and 6 bases from J, with 15 bases between. CDR1 SGHTA and CDR2 FQGTGA come from the germline V gene.

The chain combines TRBV5-4 with TRBJ1-2; D is possibly TRBD1 (5 bases). CDR1 and CDR2 from the germline V gene are SGHNT and YYREEE (reference sequence). The V and J ends lost 0 bases and 3 bases respectively, with 12 bases between them. This CDR3 is built from 15 residues. The CDR3 loop reads CASSLDGGLYYGYTF. CDR3 DNA: TGTGCCAGCAGCTTGGACGGGGGTTTATACTATGGCTACACCTTC.

The chain employs TRBV18 and TRBJ1-6; no firm D call. Germline CDR1 reads KGHSH; CDR2 reads LQKENI. The CDR3 is 15 residues long. Trimming cost V 2 bases and J 7 bases, with 12 bases left between them. In DNA, the CDR3 is TGTGCCAGCTCACCATCGGCAGGTCCGAATTCACCCCTCCACTTT. This codes for CASSPSAGPNSPLHF.

The rearrangement links TRBV3-1 (or the pseudogene TRBV3-2) to TRBJ1-3; 7 positions match TRBD1. The CDR3 spans 17 residues. Per germline, CDR1 LGHDT and CDR2 YNNKEL (reference sequence). V was pared by 1 base and J by 9 bases, with 15 bases of the junction left unmatched. DNA for the CDR3: TGTGCCAGCAGCCAAGTGCCAACCGGGATAGCAGGGGGCACCATATATTTT. Its translation is CASSQVPTGIAGGTIYF.

V usage is TRBV19 and J usage is TRBJ1-1; D gene ambiguous. Per germline, CDR1 LNHDA and CDR2 SQIVND (reference sequence). Trimming removed 9 bases at V and 7 bases at J, with 15 bases between. This CDR3 has 12 amino acids. The CDR3 coding sequence is TGTGCCAGCCCGTTGAGCCGAAATGAAGCTTTCTTT. Translated, it gives CASPLSRNEAFF.